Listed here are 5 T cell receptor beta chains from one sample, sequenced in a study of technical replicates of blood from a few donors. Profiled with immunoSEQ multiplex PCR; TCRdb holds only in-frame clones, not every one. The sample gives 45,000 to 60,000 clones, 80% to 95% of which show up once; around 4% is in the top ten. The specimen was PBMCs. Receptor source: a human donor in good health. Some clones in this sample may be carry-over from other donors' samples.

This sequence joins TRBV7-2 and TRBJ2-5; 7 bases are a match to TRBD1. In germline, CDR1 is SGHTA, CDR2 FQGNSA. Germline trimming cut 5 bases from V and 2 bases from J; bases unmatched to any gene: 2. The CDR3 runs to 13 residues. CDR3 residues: CASSRDRQETQYF. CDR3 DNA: TGTGCCAGCAGCCGGGACAGACAAGAGACCCAGTACTTC.

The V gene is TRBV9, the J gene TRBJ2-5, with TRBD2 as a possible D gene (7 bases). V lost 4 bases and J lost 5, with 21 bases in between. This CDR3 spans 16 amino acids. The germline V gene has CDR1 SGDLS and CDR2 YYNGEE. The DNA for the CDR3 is TGTGCCAGCAGCACCTTGGGGGGGCTAGTGAGGGAGACCCAGTACTTC. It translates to CASSTLGGLVRETQYF.

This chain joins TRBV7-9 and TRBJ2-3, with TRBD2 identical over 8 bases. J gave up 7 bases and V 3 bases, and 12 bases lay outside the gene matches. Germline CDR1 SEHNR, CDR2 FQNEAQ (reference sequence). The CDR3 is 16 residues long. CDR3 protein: CASSFWSGSEGNTQYF. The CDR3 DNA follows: TGTGCCAGCAGCTTTTGGAGCGGGAGTGAAGGGAATACGCAGTATTTT.

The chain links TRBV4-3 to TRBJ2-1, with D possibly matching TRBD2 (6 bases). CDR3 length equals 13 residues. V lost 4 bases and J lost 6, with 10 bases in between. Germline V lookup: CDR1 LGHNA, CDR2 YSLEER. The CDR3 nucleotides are TGCGCCAGCAGCCCTTCGACTAGCAATGAGCAGTTCTTC. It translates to CASSPSTSNEQFF.

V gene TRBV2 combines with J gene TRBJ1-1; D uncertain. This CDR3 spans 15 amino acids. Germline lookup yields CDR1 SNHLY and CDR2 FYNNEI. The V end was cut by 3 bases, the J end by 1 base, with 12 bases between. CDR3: CASSESRGRNTEAFF. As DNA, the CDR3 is TGTGCCAGCAGTGAGAGTCGGGGAAGGAACACTGAAGCTTTCTTT. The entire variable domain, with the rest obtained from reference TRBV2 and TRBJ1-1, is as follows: EPEVTQTPSHQVTQMGQEVILRCVPISNHLYFYWYRQILGQKVEFLVSFYNNEISEKSEIFDDQFSVERPDGSNFTLKIRSTKLEDSAMYFCASSESRGRNTEAFFGQGTRLTVV.